The 6 T cell receptor beta chains given below trace back to one sample, sequenced in a study of neurological immune-mediated disorders. One entry per CDR3 protein, called by TCRdb with MiXCR from the 5' RACE reads. The sample has roughly 56,000 distinct CDR3 sequences, roughly 11% seen once; the top ten hold less than 2%. The sequenced material came from PBMCs. These receptors all stem from a man in his 60s in good health.

In its sample, this clonotype was seen many times. The chain carries TRBV24-1 and TRBJ1-2; D not resolved. V was cut by 4 bases and J by 2 bases, with 10 bases left in between. Germline V gene data show CDR1 as KGHDR and CDR2 as SFDVKD. The CDR3 consists of 14 residues. The CDR3 bases are TGTGCCACCAGTGACCTTACCGAAAACTATGGCTACACCTTC. It encodes CATSDLTENYGYTF.

This clonotype showed up many times. V and J are TRBV7-9 and TRBJ1-5; no definite D call. Germline V gene sequence: CDR1 SEHNR, CDR2 FQNEAQ (reference sequence). Trimming removed 5 bases from V and 4 bases from J, with 18 bases in between. The length of the CDR3 is 16 residues. For the CDR3, the DNA is TGTGCCAGCAGCCCGTCGAAGGTAAACGGGAATCAGCCCCAGCATTTT. The encoded protein is CASSPSKVNGNQPQHF.

Ten or more counts support this clonotype. This chain's CDR3 is CASSLEGNNEKLFF. The CDR3 DNA sequence: TGTGCCAGCAGTTTAGAGGGGAATAATGAAAAACTGTTTTTT. The rearrangement links TRBV12-3 or TRBV12-4 to TRBJ1-4, with D possibly TRBD1 on 5 matching bases. CDR3 length: 14 amino acids. Trimming stripped 1 base from V and 4 bases from J, with 7 bases between.

The chain has TRBV2 and TRBJ2-2, with D perhaps TRBD2 (5 bases). The V end lost 5 bases, the J end lost 5 bases, and 9 bases lay between the germline ends. The CDR3 is made up of 13 amino acids. Germline CDR1 and CDR2: SNHLY and FYNNEI. CDR3 DNA sequence: TGTGCCAGCAGTTGGACTTCAACCGGGGAGCTGTTTTTT. This codes for CASSWTSTGELFF. The full variable domain, completed using reference TRBV2 and TRBJ2-2, is EPEVTQTPSHQVTQMGQEVILRCVPISNHLYFYWYRQILGQKVEFLVSFYNNEISEKSEIFDDQFSVERPDGSNFTLKIRSTKLEDSAMYFCASSWTSTGELFFGEGSRLTVL.

The sample holds many counts of this clonotype. Mismatch with germline at one junction end may stem from a read error. The chain employs TRBV20-1 and TRBJ2-7, with TRBD2 matching over 12 bases. The CDR3 is 14 amino acids. CDR1 and CDR2 from the germline V gene are DFQATT and SNEGSKA (reference sequence). As DNA, the CDR3 is TGCAGTGCGAGAGAACTAGCGGGGGGCTACGAGCAGTACTTC. This sequence encodes CSARELAGGYEQYF.

At least ten counts were recorded for this clonotype. V is TRBV12-3 or TRBV12-4 and J is TRBJ1-5, with D possibly matching TRBD1 (5 bases). The CDR3 has 14 amino acids. Between the trimmed V and J ends, which lost 1 base and 7 bases, there was a span of 11 bases. CDR3 region: CASSLGGGKQPQHF. In DNA form, the CDR3 reads TGTGCCAGCAGTTTAGGGGGGGGGAAGCAGCCCCAGCATTTT.